The source of this TCR beta chain is a study of CD8 T cells in Susac syndrome. With 4 bases removed from V and 5 bases from J, the gap between germline ends came to 11 bases. The CDR3 consists of 13 residues. It was with random hexamers that about 0.45 to 1 ug RNA was reverse transcribed. Amplification of TCR beta CDR3 across 54 Vbeta and 13 Jbeta was performed with immunoSEQ multiplex PCR. TCRdb redid the calling of the immunoSEQ multiplex PCR reads with MiXCR, one entry per CDR3 protein. Here the sample spans around 77,000 distinct CDR3 sequences, just over 95% being singletons. The authors negatively isolated CD8+ and CD4+ T cells and FACS-enriched TEMRA cells.

The chain uses TRBV12-3 or TRBV12-4 and TRBJ2-5; weak D call: TRBD1 (6 bases). This clonotype was obtained from a human donor with multiple sclerosis. The sequencing sample was made of CD4+ T cells from PBMCs. CDR3 in amino acids: CASSSTGFETQYF. The CDR3 DNA follows: TGTGCCAGCAGTTCCACAGGGTTCGAGACCCAGTACTTC.